A selection of T cell receptor beta chains follows, all from one sample in a study of OX40 agonist ivuxolimab in advanced cancers. The assay was immunoSEQ multiplex PCR, and TCRdb's table has in-frame clones only and misses some. The sample holds about 73,000 clones; approximately 90% are singletons and the top ten take approximately 11%. Here the sequenced sample was CD4+ or CD8+ T cells sorted from blood, taken in a trial of the OX40 agonist ivuxolimab. These receptors all come from an adult with an advanced solid tumor such as melanoma, head and neck, liver or kidney cancer. CDR3s include the opening cysteine and the closing phenylalanine or tryptophan. D genes are given only for firm matches. The listing skips clone size in some rows; elsewhere it reads once, few, many or a size class.

CDR3 DNA | CDR3 protein | D gene | clone size | J gene | V gene
TGTGCCAGCAGCGTAGTCCCAGGGCGGGACACCATATATTTT | CASSVVPGRDTIYF | NA | NA | TRBJ1-3 | TRBV9
TGTGCCAGCAGCGTAGACCCAACGGCCCTTCGAATGAACACTGAAGCTTTCTTT | CASSVDPTALRMNTEAFF | NA | once | TRBJ1-1 | TRBV9
TGTGCCAGCAGGAAGGGGGCAGGATACGAGCAGTACTTC | CASRKGAGYEQYF | TRBD1 | NA | TRBJ2-7 | TRBV6-1
TGTGCCAGCAACGGACAGGGGGTGGTCGGCCCCTACGAGCAGTACTTC | CASNGQGVVGPYEQYF | NA | NA | TRBJ2-7 | TRBV21-1
TGTGCCAGCAGCTCTGAAGCGGGAACTTACTACGAGCAGTACTTC | CASSSEAGTYYEQYF | TRBD2 | NA | TRBJ2-7 | TRBV7-3
TGTGCCAGCAGCTCGGGACAGGGTATTGACGAGCAGTACTTC | CASSSGQGIDEQYF | TRBD1 | NA | TRBJ2-7 | TRBV7-6
TGTGCCAGCAGCCTGGACGGGGTAGTAGAGCTGTTTTTT | CASSLDGVVELFF | NA | NA | TRBJ2-2 | TRBV28
TGTGCCAGCAGCTTCTCTGGTCACAATCAGCCCCAGCATTTT | CASSFSGHNQPQHF | NA | NA | TRBJ1-5 | TRBV7-9
TGTGCCATCAGTGGAAAGGAGCAGGGCGTAGGAGAGACCCAGTACTTC | CAISGKEQGVGETQYF | NA | NA | TRBJ2-5 | TRBV10-3
TGTGCCAGCAGTGAAATTTCCAGAATCCAAGAGACCCAGTACTTC | CASSEISRIQETQYF | NA | NA | TRBJ2-5 | TRBV6-1
TGTGCCAGCAGCAAAGCCTATAGGGACTATGGCTACACCTTC | CASSKAYRDYGYTF | NA | NA | TRBJ1-2 | TRBV21-1
TGTGCCAGCACCGCGAACACCGGGGAGCTGTTTTTT | CASTANTGELFF | NA | NA | TRBJ2-2 | TRBV27
TGCGCCAGCCGGAAGGACAGGTTATATGGCTACACCTTC | CASRKDRLYGYTF | TRBD1 | NA | TRBJ1-2 | TRBV5-1
TGTGCCAGCAGCTCCTACCTCAACTATGGCTACACCTTC | CASSSYLNYGYTF | NA | NA | TRBJ1-2 | TRBV7-9
TGTGCCAGCAGCGATTGGACCGGTTATCAGCCCCAGCATTTT | CASSDWTGYQPQHF | NA | NA | TRBJ1-5 | TRBV6-1
TGTGCCAGCAGTTTGAATACAGGTAGCAATCAGCCCCAGCATTTT | CASSLNTGSNQPQHF | NA | NA | TRBJ1-5 | TRBV27
TGCGCCAGCAGCCAAGAACCTCAAGACAGGGGCGAGCAGTACTTC | CASSQEPQDRGEQYF | TRBD1 | NA | TRBJ2-7 | TRBV4-1
TGTGCCAGCAGCCAACGACTAGTGACAGATACGCAGTATTTT | CASSQRLVTDTQYF | NA | NA | TRBJ2-3 | TRBV9
TGTGCCAGCAGTTTTTGGGGGGCGAACACTGAAGCTTTCTTT | CASSFWGANTEAFF | NA | few | TRBJ1-1 | TRBV28
TGTGCCAGTAGTATTCTCCCGGGGCCACTATCCTACGAGCAGTACTTC | CASSILPGPLSYEQYF | NA | NA | TRBJ2-7 | TRBV19
TGTGCCAGCAGTCGGACCAGAAGCTATGGCTACACCTTC | CASSRTRSYGYTF | NA | NA | TRBJ1-2 | TRBV27